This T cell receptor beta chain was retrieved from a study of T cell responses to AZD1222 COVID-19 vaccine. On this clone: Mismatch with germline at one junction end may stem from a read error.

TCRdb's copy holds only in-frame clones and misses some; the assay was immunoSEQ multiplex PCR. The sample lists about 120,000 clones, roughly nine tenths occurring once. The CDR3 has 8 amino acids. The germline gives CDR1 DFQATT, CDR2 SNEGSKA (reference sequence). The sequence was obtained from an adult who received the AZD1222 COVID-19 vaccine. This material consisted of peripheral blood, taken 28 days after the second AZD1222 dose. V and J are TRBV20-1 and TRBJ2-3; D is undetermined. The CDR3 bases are TGCAGTGCTAGAGATGGGAATTTT. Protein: CSARDGNF.